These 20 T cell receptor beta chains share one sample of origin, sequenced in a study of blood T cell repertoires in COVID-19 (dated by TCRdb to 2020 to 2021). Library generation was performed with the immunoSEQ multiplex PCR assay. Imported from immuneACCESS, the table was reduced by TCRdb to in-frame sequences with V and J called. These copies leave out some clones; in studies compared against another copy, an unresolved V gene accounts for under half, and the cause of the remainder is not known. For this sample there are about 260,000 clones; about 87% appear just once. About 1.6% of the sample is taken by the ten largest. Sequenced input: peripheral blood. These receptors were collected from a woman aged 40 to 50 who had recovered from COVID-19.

The CDR3 bases are TGTGCCAGCAGCCAAGGGGCGATAGTAAATGAGCAGTTCTTC. As protein: CASSQGAIVNEQFF. This chain connects TRBV4-2 to TRBJ2-1; unclear D gene. Germline CDR1 and CDR2: LGHNA and YNFKEQ. Trimming cost V 1 base and J 7 bases, with 11 bases left between them. The CDR3 consists of 14 residues.

CDR3 DNA sequence: TGTGCCAGCAGCGTAGACACAGGTCGGGAGCAGTACTTC. This translates into CASSVDTGREQYF. The rearrangement joins TRBV9 to TRBJ2-7; a possible D gene is TRBD1 (5 bases). The CDR3 length is 13 residues. The V and J ends lost 0 bases and 7 bases respectively, with 11 bases between them. Germline V lookup: CDR1 SGDLS, CDR2 YYNGEE. The entire variable domain, with the rest obtained from reference TRBV9 and TRBJ2-7, is as follows: DSGVTQTPKHLITATGQRVTLRCSPRSGDLSVYWYQQSLDQGLQFLIQYYNGEERAKGNILERFSAQQFPDLHSELNLSSLELGDSALYFCASSVDTGREQYFGPGTRLTVT.

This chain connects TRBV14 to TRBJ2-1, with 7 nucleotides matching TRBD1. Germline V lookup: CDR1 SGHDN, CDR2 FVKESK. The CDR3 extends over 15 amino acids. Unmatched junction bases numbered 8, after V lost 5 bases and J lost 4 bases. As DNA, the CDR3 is TGTGCCAGCAGCGCCGGGACAGCTTTATACAATGAGCAGTTCTTC. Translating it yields CASSAGTALYNEQFF. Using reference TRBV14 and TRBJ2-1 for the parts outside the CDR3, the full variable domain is EAGVTQFPSHSVIEKGQTVTLRCDPISGHDNLYWYRRVMGKEIKFLLHFVKESKQDESGMPNNRFLAERTGGTYSTLKVQPAELEDSGVYFCASSAGTALYNEQFFGPGTRLTVL.

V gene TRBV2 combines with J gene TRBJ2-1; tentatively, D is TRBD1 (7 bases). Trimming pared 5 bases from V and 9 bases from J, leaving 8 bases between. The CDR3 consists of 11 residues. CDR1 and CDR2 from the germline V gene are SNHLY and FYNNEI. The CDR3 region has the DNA TGTGCCAGCAGTCAGGGGGGTGAGCAGTTCTTC. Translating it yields CASSQGGEQFF.

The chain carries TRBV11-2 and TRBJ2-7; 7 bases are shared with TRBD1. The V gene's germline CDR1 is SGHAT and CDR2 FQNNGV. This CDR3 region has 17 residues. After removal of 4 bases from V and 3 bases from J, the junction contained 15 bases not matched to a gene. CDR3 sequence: CASSSLPPGTVFYEQYF. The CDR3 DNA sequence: TGTGCCAGCAGCTCCTTACCCCCCGGGACAGTCTTCTACGAGCAGTACTTC.

CDR3 in amino acids: CASSDPSGGPYTDTQYF. The CDR3 DNA sequence: TGTGCCAGCAGTGATCCTAGCGGGGGCCCCTACACAGATACGCAGTATTTT. The V call is TRBV2, the J call TRBJ2-3, with TRBD2 identical over 10 bases. The CDR3 is made up of 17 amino acids. The trim removed 3 bases at V and 2 bases at J, leaving 8 bases unmatched. CDR1 and CDR2 (germline): SNHLY, FYNNEI.

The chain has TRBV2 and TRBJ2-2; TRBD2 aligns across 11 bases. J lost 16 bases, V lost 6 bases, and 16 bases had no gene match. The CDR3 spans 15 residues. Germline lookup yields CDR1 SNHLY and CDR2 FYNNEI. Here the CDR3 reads CASSQWTSGSLDQFF. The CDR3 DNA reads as TGTGCCAGCAGCCAATGGACTAGCGGGTCTCTCGATCAGTTTTTT.

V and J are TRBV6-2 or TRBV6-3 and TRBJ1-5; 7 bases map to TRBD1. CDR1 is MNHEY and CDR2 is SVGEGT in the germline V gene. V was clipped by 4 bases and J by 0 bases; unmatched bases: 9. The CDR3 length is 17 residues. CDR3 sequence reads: CASSFLPGQYSNQPQHF. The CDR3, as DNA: TGTGCCAGCAGTTTTCTACCGGGACAGTATAGCAATCAGCCCCAGCATTTT.

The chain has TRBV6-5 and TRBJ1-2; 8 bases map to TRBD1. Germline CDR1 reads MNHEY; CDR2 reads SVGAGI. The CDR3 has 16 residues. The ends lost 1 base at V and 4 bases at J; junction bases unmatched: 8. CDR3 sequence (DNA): TGTGCCAGCAGTTACTGGTCAGGGGGCTCAAGCTATGGCTACACCTTC. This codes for CASSYWSGGSSYGYTF.

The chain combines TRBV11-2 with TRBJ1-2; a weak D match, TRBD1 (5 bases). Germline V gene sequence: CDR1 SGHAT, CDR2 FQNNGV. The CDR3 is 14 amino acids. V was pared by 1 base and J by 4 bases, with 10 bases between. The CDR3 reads CASSLGQGSYGYTF. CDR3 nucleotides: TGTGCCAGCAGCTTAGGCCAGGGCAGCTATGGCTACACCTTC.

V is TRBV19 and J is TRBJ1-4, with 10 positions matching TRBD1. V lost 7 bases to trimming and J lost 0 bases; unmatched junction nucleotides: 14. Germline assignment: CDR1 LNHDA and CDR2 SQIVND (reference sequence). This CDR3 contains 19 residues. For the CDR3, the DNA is TGTGCCAGTACCCCAGGTCGGGACAGGGGTATTGCAACTAATGAAAAACTGTTTTTT. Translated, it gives CASTPGRDRGIATNEKLFF. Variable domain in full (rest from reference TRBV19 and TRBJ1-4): DGGITQSPKYLFRKEGQNVTLSCEQNLNHDAMYWYRQDPGQGLRLIYYSQIVNDFQKGDIAEGYSVSREKKESFPLTVTSAQKNPTAFYLCASTPGRDRGIATNEKLFFGSGTQLSVL.

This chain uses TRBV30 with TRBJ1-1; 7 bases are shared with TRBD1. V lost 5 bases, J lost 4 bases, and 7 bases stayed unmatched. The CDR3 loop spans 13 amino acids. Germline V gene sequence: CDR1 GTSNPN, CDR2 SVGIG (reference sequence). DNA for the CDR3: TGTGCCTGGCATGACAGGGCCCCCACTGAAGCTTTCTTT. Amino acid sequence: CAWHDRAPTEAFF.

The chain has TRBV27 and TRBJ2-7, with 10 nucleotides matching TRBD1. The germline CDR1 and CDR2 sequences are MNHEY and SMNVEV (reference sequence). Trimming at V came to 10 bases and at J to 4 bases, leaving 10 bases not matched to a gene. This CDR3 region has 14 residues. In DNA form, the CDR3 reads TGTGCCAAATCGGGACAGGGGATCAGTTACGAGCAGTACTTC. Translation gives CAKSGQGISYEQYF.

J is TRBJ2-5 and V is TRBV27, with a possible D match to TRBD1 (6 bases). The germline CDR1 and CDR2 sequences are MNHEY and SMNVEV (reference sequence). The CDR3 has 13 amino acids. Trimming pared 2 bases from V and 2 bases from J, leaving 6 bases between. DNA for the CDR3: TGTGCCAGCAGTTTACAGGGGCAAGAGACCCAGTACTTC. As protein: CASSLQGQETQYF.

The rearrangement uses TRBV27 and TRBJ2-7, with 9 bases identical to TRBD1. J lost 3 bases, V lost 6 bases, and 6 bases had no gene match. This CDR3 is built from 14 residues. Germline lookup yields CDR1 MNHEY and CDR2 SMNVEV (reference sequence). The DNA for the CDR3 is TGTGCCAGCAGCTGGACAGGGGCGCTCTACGAGCAGTACTTC. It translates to CASSWTGALYEQYF.

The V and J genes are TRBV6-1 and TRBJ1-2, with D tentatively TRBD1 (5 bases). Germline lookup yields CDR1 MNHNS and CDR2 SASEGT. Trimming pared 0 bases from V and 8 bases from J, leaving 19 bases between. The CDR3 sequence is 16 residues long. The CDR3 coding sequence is TGTGCCAGCAGTGAAGCGGGGCAGGCGGACATTGGGGGCTACACCTTC. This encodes CASSEAGQADIGGYTF.

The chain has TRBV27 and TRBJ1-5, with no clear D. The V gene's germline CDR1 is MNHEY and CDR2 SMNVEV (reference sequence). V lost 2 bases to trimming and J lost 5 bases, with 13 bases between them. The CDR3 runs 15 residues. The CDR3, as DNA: TGTGCCAGCAGTTTAGTGAGAGCTCAAGATCAGCCCCAGCATTTT. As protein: CASSLVRAQDQPQHF.

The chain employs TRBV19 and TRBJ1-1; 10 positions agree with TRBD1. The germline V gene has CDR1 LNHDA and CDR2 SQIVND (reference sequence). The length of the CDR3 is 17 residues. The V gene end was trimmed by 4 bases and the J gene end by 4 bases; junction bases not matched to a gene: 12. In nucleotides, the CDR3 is TGTGCCAGTAGTACCTCGGGACAGGGGAAGTGGAGCACTGAAGCTTTCTTT. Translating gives CASSTSGQGKWSTEAFF.

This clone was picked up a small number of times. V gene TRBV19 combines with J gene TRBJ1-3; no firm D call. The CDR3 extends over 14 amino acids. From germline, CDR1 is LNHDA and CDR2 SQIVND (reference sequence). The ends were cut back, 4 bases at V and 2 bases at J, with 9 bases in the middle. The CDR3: CASSSEGTGNTIYF. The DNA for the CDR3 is TGTGCCAGTAGTAGCGAGGGAACTGGAAACACCATATATTTT.

As DNA, the CDR3 is TGTGCCAGCAGCTCCGTCCCGGGGTCAGGCACTGAAGCTTTCTTT. Protein sequence: CASSSVPGSGTEAFF. This sequence joins TRBV7-2 and TRBJ1-1; D call uncertain. V lost 4 bases, J lost 4 bases, and 16 bases lay in between. Per the germline V gene, CDR1 is SGHTA and CDR2 is FQGNSA. The CDR3 sequence is 15 residues long.